A single sample is the source of the 32 T cell receptor beta chains below, sequenced in a study of regulatory T cells in long-lasting Graves disease (dated by TCRdb to the early 2020s). The library was obtained by multiplex PCR. TCRdb shows the sequencer as Illumina HiSeq 4000. iRepertoire HTBI primers and Arm-PCR amplification of CDR3 regions were used to construct TCR beta libraries. TCRdb's own reprocessing of the public reads used fastp at Q25 and MiXCR and kept productive beta chains. Every CDR3 protein is listed once, alongside the most common genes and DNA of its rows. This sample has approximately 540,000 distinct CDR3 sequences in its table, and 12% of those were observed once. Roughly 8.9% of the sample comes from the top ten. The time point label on this specimen signifies: newly diagnosed GD, antithyroid drugs for less than 3 months. For both TCR sequencing and RNA sequencing, RNA was extracted from PBMCs in TRIzol.

These sequences were also reported in another study, on T cells in Graves' hyperthyroidism and ophthalmopathy.

The sample consisted of peripheral blood mononuclear cells (PBMCs), taken at new diagnosis, from a patient treated with antithyroid drugs. These receptor sequences come from a woman between 25 and 40 years old with Graves disease. Donor details come from another sample of the same person, matched by shared clones.

This clonotype occurred many times. The V and J genes are TRBV10-3 and TRBJ2-1; TRBD2 matches 9 bases. Germline CDR1 reads ENHRY; CDR2 reads SYGVKD. The CDR3 is 14 amino acids. With 5 bases clipped from V and 8 bases from J, the junction kept 7 bases outside the gene matches. CDR3 loop: CAISYSGSDHEQFF. CDR3 bases: TGTGCCATCAGTTATAGCGGGAGCGACCATGAGCAGTTCTTC.

This clonotype was seen repeatedly, ten times or more. V gene TRBV2 combines with J gene TRBJ1-1; unclear D gene. Trimming took off 10 bases at V and 5 bases at J, with 20 bases between the two ends. Germline lookup yields CDR1 SNHLY and CDR2 FYNNEI. The length of the CDR3 is 14 residues. CDR3 nucleotides: TGTGCCACCACGGACGTGGCGGGGTTTACTGAAGCTTTCTTT. Its protein product is CATTDVAGFTEAFF.

Ten or more counts support this clonotype. The chain carries TRBV28 and TRBJ1-1, with D hard to call. Trimming cost V 5 bases and J 1 base, with 8 bases left between them. CDR1 and CDR2 from the germline V gene are MDHEN and SYDVKM. The CDR3 sequence is 13 residues long. The CDR3 spells CASSILWNTEAFF. The DNA of the CDR3 is TGTGCCAGCAGTATCCTCTGGAACACTGAAGCTTTCTTT.

This clonotype was picked up a small number of times. This chain uses TRBV19 with TRBJ2-1; 11 bases line up with TRBD2. The CDR3 is 16 amino acids. Per the germline V gene, CDR1 is LNHDA and CDR2 is SQIVND (reference sequence). V shed 6 bases and J 2 bases; nucleotides not matched to a gene: 6. This CDR3 is CASSILAGAAYNEQFF. In DNA, the CDR3 is TGTGCCAGTAGCATACTAGCGGGGGCCGCCTACAATGAGCAGTTCTTC.

This clonotype has ten or more counts. This chain joins TRBV7-8 and TRBJ1-1; D gene ambiguous. CDR1 is SGHVS, CDR2 FQNEAQ, per germline. The CDR3 extends over 13 amino acids. V dropped 1 base and J dropped 4 bases, with 7 bases sitting between them. In DNA form, the CDR3 reads TGTGCCAGCAGCTTAGAGGGCTCCACTGAAGCTTTCTTT. Its translation is CASSLEGSTEAFF. Looking up the rest from reference TRBV7-8 and TRBJ1-1 gives the full variable domain: GAGVSQSPRYKVAKRGQDVALRCDPISGHVSLFWYQQALGQGPEFLTYFQNEAQLDKSGLPSDRFFAERPEGSVSTLKIQRTQQEDSAVYLCASSLEGSTEAFFGQGTRLTVV.

This clonotype showed up many times. The CDR3 here is CASSSWDKGEQYF. The DNA for the CDR3 is TGTGCCAGTAGCTCATGGGATAAGGGGGAGCAGTACTTC. The J gene is TRBJ2-7, the V gene TRBV19; possibly TRBD1 for D (5 bases). The CDR3 is 13 residues long. The germline CDR1 and CDR2 sequences are LNHDA and SQIVND (reference sequence). V gave up 6 bases and J gave up 7 bases, with 16 bases separating them.

In its sample, this clonotype was seen many times. The chain employs TRBV18 and TRBJ2-5, with D tentatively TRBD2 (5 bases). Germline CDR1 and CDR2: KGHSH and LQKENI. Trimming pared 3 bases from V and 4 bases from J, leaving 12 bases between. The CDR3 has 14 amino acids. The CDR3 protein is CASSPQSAGETQYF. In nucleotides, the CDR3 is TGTGCCAGCTCACCCCAAAGTGCGGGAGAGACCCAGTACTTC.

For this clonotype: One end of the junction does not line up with germline, which may come from a read error. This chain uses TRBV19 with TRBJ2-1, with a weak D call TRBD2 (6 bases). The CDR3 has 17 residues. Germline V gives CDR1 LNHDA, CDR2 SQIVND (reference sequence). Here the CDR3 DNA reads TGTGCCAGTAGTATCACCCGCGGAGGGAGCTCCTACAATGAGCGGTTCTTC. This translates into CASSITRGGSSYNERFF.

This clonotype was observed many times. The chain couples TRBV28 to TRBJ2-7; D not resolved. The germline V and J ends were trimmed by 5 bases and 0 bases, with 14 bases remaining between them. Germline V gives CDR1 MDHEN, CDR2 SYDVKM. CDR3 length: 15 residues. CDR3 nucleotide sequence: TGTGCCAGCAGTCCGCCGACATACAGCTCCTACGAGCAGTACTTC. It yields the protein CASSPPTYSSYEQYF. Filled out from reference TRBV28 and TRBJ2-7, the complete variable domain reads DVKVTQSSRYLVKRTGEKVFLECVQDMDHENMFWYRQDPGLGLRLIYFSYDVKMKEKGDIPEGYSVSREKKERFSLILESASTNQTSMYLCASSPPTYSSYEQYFGPGTRLTVT.

The chain couples TRBV7-3 to TRBJ2-2; D perhaps matches TRBD1 (6 bases). The CDR3 consists of 16 residues. Germline CDR1 is SGHTA and CDR2 is FQGTGA. V lost 1 base, J lost 2 bases, and 11 bases lay in between. The CDR3 reads CASSLRGRGNTGELFF. The DNA of the CDR3 is TGTGCCAGCAGCTTAAGGGGCAGGGGCAACACCGGGGAGCTGTTTTTT.

In its sample, this clonotype was seen many times. The J gene is TRBJ2-1, the V gene TRBV10-3; D not certain. The germline V gene has CDR1 ENHRY and CDR2 SYGVKD. Trimming removed 3 bases at V and 7 bases at J, with 7 bases between. CDR3 size: 12 residues. The CDR3 nucleotides read TGTGCCATCAGTGATAAGATTAATGAGCAGTTCTTC. Translation gives CAISDKINEQFF.

This clonotype has a count of ten or more. V gene TRBV28 combines with J gene TRBJ2-7; 12 bases agree with TRBD2. V trimming: 5 bases; J trimming: 2 bases; junction bases outside the gene matches: 7. This CDR3 contains 16 residues. Germline V gene sequence: CDR1 MDHEN, CDR2 SYDVKM. The CDR3 coding sequence is TGTGCCAGCAGTGAGACTAGCGGGAGTCGAGCCTACGAGCAGTACTTC. Encoded protein: CASSETSGSRAYEQYF.

This clonotype has at least ten counts. The chain is built from TRBV5-5 and TRBJ2-7, with 7 bases that match TRBD1. With V trimmed by 4 bases and J by 4 bases, 11 bases remained unmatched. There are 15 residues in the CDR3. Germline V gives CDR1 SGHKS, CDR2 YYEKEE (reference sequence). CDR3 loop: CASSEYRGAGYEQYF. For the CDR3, the DNA is TGTGCCAGCAGCGAGTACAGGGGCGCGGGTTACGAGCAGTACTTC.

The chain employs TRBV15 and TRBJ2-1; the D is unclear. In germline, CDR1 is LNHNV, CDR2 YYDKDF (reference sequence). Trimming cost V 0 bases and J 0 bases, with 9 bases left between them. The CDR3 is made up of 16 amino acids. The DNA for the CDR3 is TGTGCCACCAGCAGAGATGTGCCGAGCTCCTACAATGAGCAGTTCTTC. As protein: CATSRDVPSSYNEQFF.

There are many counts of this clonotype. The V gene is TRBV7-3, the J gene TRBJ1-1; no clear D gene. This CDR3 region has 15 residues. The V end lost 5 bases, the J end lost 0 bases, and 13 bases lay between the germline ends. Germline CDR1 reads SGHTA; CDR2 reads FQGTGA. For the CDR3, the DNA is TGTGCCAGCAGCCCGAAAGGTGATATGAACACTGAAGCTTTCTTT. Residues: CASSPKGDMNTEAFF.

Concerning this clonotype: Germline and junction disagree at one end, which may indicate a read error. The gene calls are TRBV29-1 and TRBJ1-2; the match to TRBD1 covers 9 bases. CDR1 and CDR2 (germline): SQVTM, ANQGSEA. The CDR3 has 14 amino acids. CDR3 region: CSAERDRVDYGYTF. Written as DNA, the CDR3 is TGCAGCGCTGAACGGGACAGGGTGGACTATGGCTACACCTTC.

This clonotype has only a few counts. This sequence joins TRBV6-2 or TRBV6-3 and TRBJ1-5, with D hard to call. The V gene lost 2 bases and the J gene lost 4 bases, with 21 bases spanning the gap. This CDR3 comprises 18 residues. The germline V gene encodes CDR1 MNHEY and CDR2 SVGEGT. CDR3 nucleotide sequence: TGTGCCAGCAGTTACCCGTCGTATGAAAAGCGCGGGAATCAGCCCCAGCATTTT. Its protein product is CASSYPSYEKRGNQPQHF.

This clonotype was observed a few times. The V call is TRBV20-1, the J call TRBJ1-1, with D unresolved. V lost 0 bases to trimming and J lost 5 bases, with 10 bases between them. Looked up from germline, CDR1 is DFQATT and CDR2 is SNEGSKA (reference sequence). The CDR3 runs 13 residues. In nucleotides, the CDR3 is TGCAGTGCTAGAGATACTAGTGGGACTGAAGCTTTCTTT. Translating it yields CSARDTSGTEAFF.

This clonotype appeared a few times. V usage is TRBV6-2 or TRBV6-3 and J usage is TRBJ1-1; TRBD1 might be the D (5 bases). Trimming took off 11 bases at V and 4 bases at J, with 17 bases between the two ends. There are 13 residues in the CDR3. The germline gives CDR1 MNHEY, CDR2 SVGEGT. The CDR3 loop reads CACLVGAFTEAFF. CDR3 DNA sequence: TGTGCCTGCTTAGTAGGGGCCTTCACTGAAGCTTTCTTT.

This clonotype was seen only a few times. The chain carries TRBV20-1 and TRBJ1-4, with 7 positions matching TRBD1. V lost 2 bases, J lost 4 bases, and 4 bases stayed unmatched. This CDR3 region has 14 residues. Germline loops: CDR1 DFQATT, CDR2 SNEGSKA (reference sequence). CDR3 nucleotides: TGCAGTGCTAGAAAAGGGGGCGGTAATGAAAAACTGTTTTTT. Translating it yields CSARKGGGNEKLFF.

This clonotype was recorded many times. This rearrangement joins TRBV12-3 or TRBV12-4 to TRBJ2-6, with a tentative D call TRBD2 (5 bases). CDR3 size: 15 residues. With 4 bases removed from V and 10 bases from J, the gap between germline ends came to 17 bases. The CDR3 DNA sequence: TGTGCCAGCAGTTCACGCGACGGGGTGCCGAACGTCCTGACTTTC. Translation gives CASSSRDGVPNVLTF.

This clonotype was picked up many times. The CDR3 DNA reads TGTGCCAGCAGCTTCTCAGGGTCCCACACAGATACGCAGTATTTT. This translates into CASSFSGSHTDTQYF. The V and J genes are TRBV7-9 and TRBJ2-3; a weak D match, TRBD1 (5 bases). The CDR3 runs to 15 residues. With 3 bases removed from V and 2 bases from J, the gap between germline ends came to 12 bases. Germline CDR1 is SEHNR and CDR2 is FQNEAQ (reference sequence).

This chain connects TRBV7-9 to TRBJ2-3; D uncertain. The J call may be mistaken, given a closer DNA end match to TRBJ2-1. Germline lookup yields CDR1 SEHNR and CDR2 FQNEAQ (reference sequence). This CDR3 contains 14 residues. This CDR3 is CASSLGQRVNEQFF. CDR3 coding DNA: TGTGCCAGCAGCTTGGGCCAAAGGGTGAATGAGCAGTTCTTC.

In this sample, this clonotype turned up many times. The rearrangement joins TRBV12-3 or TRBV12-4 to TRBJ2-1; TRBD2 matches at 12 bases. The CDR3 runs 20 residues. J was trimmed by 0 bases and V by 5 bases; bases with no gene match: 14. The CDR3: CASSPRPGTSGFSSYNEQFF. CDR3 sequence (DNA): TGTGCCAGCAGTCCCCGTCCCGGGACTAGCGGGTTTAGCTCCTACAATGAGCAGTTCTTC.

This clonotype has ten or more counts. The chain employs TRBV15 and TRBJ1-6; tentatively, D is TRBD1 (6 bases). CDR3 size: 16 residues. Germline assignment: CDR1 LNHNV and CDR2 YYDKDF (reference sequence). V dropped 3 bases and J dropped 6 bases, with 15 bases sitting between them. The CDR3 sequence: CATSRYLGTSNSPLHF. The DNA for the CDR3 is TGTGCCACCAGCAGGTACCTCGGGACAAGTAATTCACCCCTCCACTTT.

With respect to this clonotype: This could be a read error, since a much larger clone is one nucleotide away. The genes are TRBV29-1 and TRBJ2-5; no definite D call. Looked up from germline, CDR1 is SQVTM and CDR2 is ANQGSEA. CDR3 length: 13 amino acids. CDR3 region: CSVDEAPQEAQYF. Here the CDR3 DNA reads TGCAGCGTGGACGAAGCCCCCCAAGAGGCCCAGTACTTC.

This clonotype has ten or more counts. The CDR3 sequence is CATSRNRERSNEKLFF. In nucleotides, the CDR3 is TGTGCCACCAGCAGAAATAGGGAACGATCTAATGAAAAACTGTTTTTT. The chain joins TRBV15 to TRBJ1-4; D ambiguous. The V end was cut by 2 bases, the J end by 3 bases, with 13 bases between. The V gene's germline CDR1 is LNHNV and CDR2 YYDKDF (reference sequence). The CDR3 extends over 16 amino acids.

This chain uses TRBV7-9 with TRBJ1-6; no definite D call. The CDR3 length is 13 residues. Looked up from germline, CDR1 is SEHNR and CDR2 is FQNEAQ (reference sequence). Trimming shortened V by 3 bases and J by 8 bases, and 8 bases separated the two germline ends. In nucleotides, the CDR3 is TGTGCCAGCAGCTTCGAAGCGGATTCACCCCTCCACTTT. This translates into CASSFEADSPLHF.

The chain is built from TRBV28 and TRBJ1-6; D unresolved. Germline assignment: CDR1 MDHEN and CDR2 SYDVKM. This CDR3 contains 15 residues. With 4 bases removed from V and 7 bases from J, the gap between germline ends came to 14 bases. The DNA of the CDR3 is TGTGCCAGCAGTTCGTTTGCGGTCCAGAATTCACCCCTCCACTTT. The encoded protein is CASSSFAVQNSPLHF.

The rearrangement joins TRBV12-3 or TRBV12-4 to TRBJ2-1; 7 bases fit TRBD2. The CDR3 has 16 residues. After removal of 6 bases from V and 0 bases from J, the junction contained 8 bases not matched to a gene. The chain's CDR3 is CASRASGPSSYNEQFF. Written as DNA, the CDR3 is TGTGCCAGCAGAGCTAGCGGTCCTAGCTCCTACAATGAGCAGTTCTTC.

This clonotype has a handful of counts. This rearrangement joins TRBV7-2 to TRBJ1-2; 7 positions agree with TRBD1. Germline V gives CDR1 SGHTA, CDR2 FQGNSA. The J segment lost 3 bases and the V segment lost 0 bases, leaving 7 bases of the junction unmatched. CDR3 length equals 16 residues. CDR3 nucleotides: TGTGCCAGCAGCTTAGCTGGGACAGCAAATTACTATGGCTACACCTTC. It is translated as CASSLAGTANYYGYTF.

Only a few counts were recorded for this clonotype. The rearrangement uses TRBV28 and TRBJ2-5; TRBD1 matches at 10 bases. Germline CDR1 MDHEN, CDR2 SYDVKM. The CDR3 contains 16 residues. After removal of 6 bases from V and 4 bases from J, the junction contained 11 bases not matched to a gene. The CDR3: CASSSRQGARGETQYF. The DNA for the CDR3 is TGTGCCAGCAGCTCTAGACAGGGGGCCAGGGGAGAGACCCAGTACTTC.